This passage covers 27 T cell receptor beta chains from one sample sequenced in a study of blood T cell repertoires in COVID-19 (dated by TCRdb to 2020 to 2022). The method was the immunoSEQ multiplex PCR assay. Entries here come from immuneACCESS through TCRdb and include only in-frame sequences with V and J called. Some clones fail to appear in such tables; in the studies checked, an unresolved V gene covers under half of the shortfall, and the cause of the remainder is unknown. Across this sample there are 95,000 or so clones, with around 88% seen only once. The ten largest clones capture 0.95% to 1.5% of the sample. Input material: peripheral blood. These receptors all come from a man older than 75 with active or convalescent COVID-19.

The chain links TRBV2 to TRBJ2-3; tentative D call: TRBD2 (6 bases). Germline V gene sequence: CDR1 SNHLY, CDR2 FYNNEI. This CDR3 is built from 15 residues. V lost 4 bases and J 1 base, leaving 12 bases between the germline ends. The CDR3 DNA sequence: TGTGCCAGCAGTGGGACCCCGGGAGGCACAGATACGCAGTATTTT. It encodes CASSGTPGGTDTQYF.

This clone was observed a handful of times. The chain carries TRBV18 and TRBJ1-2; weak D call: TRBD1 (5 bases). The CDR3 has 13 residues. Trimming pared 2 bases from V and 6 bases from J, leaving 10 bases between. Germline V lookup: CDR1 KGHSH, CDR2 LQKENI. CDR3 bases: TGTGCCAGCTCACCATCAGGGTATAATGGCTACACCTTC. It encodes CASSPSGYNGYTF.

The V call is TRBV12-5, the J call TRBJ2-5; 10 positions match TRBD2. Trimming at V came to 1 base and at J to 2 bases, leaving 7 bases not matched to a gene. The CDR3 totals 17 residues. Germline-derived CDR1 and CDR2 are LGHNT and FRNRAP. The CDR3 DNA reads TGTGCTAGTGGTTTGGGGGGGACTAGCGCAGGACAAGAGACCCAGTACTTC. This codes for CASGLGGTSAGQETQYF.

The chain carries TRBV19 and TRBJ1-1; 10 bases align to TRBD1. The CDR3 contains 15 residues. Per the germline V gene, CDR1 is LNHDA and CDR2 is SQIVND (reference sequence). Germline trimming cut 6 bases from V and 4 bases from J; bases unmatched to any gene: 8. The chain's CDR3 is CASRAGGDRGTEAFF. The CDR3 DNA sequence: TGTGCCAGTAGAGCCGGTGGGGACAGGGGCACTGAAGCTTTCTTT.

This clone was detected a few times. The V gene is TRBV7-8, the J gene TRBJ2-2, with 10 bases matching TRBD2. The J segment lost 6 bases and the V segment lost 2 bases, leaving 12 bases of the junction unmatched. Per the germline V gene, CDR1 is SGHVS and CDR2 is FQNEAQ. CDR3 length: 18 residues. CDR3 amino acids: CASSLRALAGGPPGELFF. CDR3 DNA sequence: TGTGCCAGCAGCTTAAGGGCATTAGCGGGAGGACCCCCCGGGGAGCTGTTTTTT.

This clone was detected only once. This chain links TRBV28 with TRBJ2-3, with D possibly TRBD2 on 6 matching bases. V was shortened by 5 bases and J by 6 bases, with 18 bases between the two germline ends. This CDR3 spans 15 amino acids. Germline lookup yields CDR1 MDHEN and CDR2 SYDVKM. In nucleotides, the CDR3 is TGTGCCAGCAGTCAAGCCGCACTAGCACCGGATACGCAGTATTTT. This gives the protein CASSQAALAPDTQYF.

V usage is TRBV5-1 and J usage is TRBJ2-5; 9 positions match TRBD1. Germline V gene data show CDR1 as SGHRS and CDR2 as YFSETQ. Germline trimming cut 4 bases from V and 4 bases from J; bases unmatched to any gene: 8. The CDR3 totals 15 residues. The CDR3 sequence: CASSASPGQGETQYF. The DNA for the CDR3 is TGCGCCAGCAGCGCCTCCCCGGGACAGGGAGAGACCCAGTACTTC.

This clone was seen only a few times. The V call is TRBV29-1, the J call TRBJ2-7; the D gene is possibly TRBD1 (6 bases). This CDR3 region has 15 residues. Germline V gene sequence: CDR1 SQVTM, CDR2 ANQGSEA. Trimming removed 1 base at V and 1 base at J, with 14 bases between. CDR3 nucleotides: TGCAGCGTTGAAGTAGGGGGTTCGGGTTCCTACGAGCAGTACTTC. Translated, it gives CSVEVGGSGSYEQYF.

The genes are TRBV24-1 and TRBJ2-7, with 7 bases aligning to TRBD2. Germline V CDR1 and CDR2: KGHDR, SFDVKD. The trim removed 2 bases at V and 3 bases at J, leaving 3 bases unmatched. This CDR3 comprises 14 residues. In DNA, the CDR3 is TGTGCCACCAGTGATTCCAGCGGGATCTACGAGCAGTACTTC. Translated, it gives CATSDSSGIYEQYF.

The chain combines TRBV2 with TRBJ1-1; D might be TRBD1 (6 bases). Germline V gene sequence: CDR1 SNHLY, CDR2 FYNNEI. The germline V and J ends were trimmed by 5 bases and 2 bases, with 9 bases remaining between them. The CDR3 length is 13 residues. CDR3 coding DNA: TGTGCCAGCAGTAGGGACACCAACACTGAAGCTTTCTTT. Protein sequence: CASSRDTNTEAFF.

The V call is TRBV27, the J call TRBJ1-6; D gene ambiguous. Trimming removed 2 bases at V and 7 bases at J, with 9 bases between. CDR1 is MNHEY, CDR2 SMNVEV, per germline (reference sequence). The CDR3 loop spans 14 amino acids. Here the CDR3 reads CASSLVGSNSPLHF. CDR3 nucleotide sequence: TGTGCCAGCAGTTTAGTCGGGAGCAATTCACCCCTCCACTTT.

CDR3: CASSSRTGAGTEAFF. For the CDR3, the DNA is TGTGCCAGCAGCTCTCGTACAGGGGCTGGCACTGAAGCTTTCTTT. The rearrangement links TRBV7-8 to TRBJ1-1; 7 bases match TRBD1. Germline values: CDR1 SGHVS, CDR2 FQNEAQ. The J segment lost 4 bases and the V segment lost 4 bases, leaving 9 bases of the junction unmatched. The CDR3 totals 15 residues.

The CDR3 loop is CASSVGTEYNSPLHF. CDR3 nucleotide sequence: TGCGCCAGCAGCGTAGGGACAGAGTATAATTCACCCCTCCACTTT. The chain recombines TRBV5-1 with TRBJ1-6; 7 positions match TRBD1. This CDR3 is 15 amino acids long. Unmatched junction bases numbered 5, after V lost 4 bases and J lost 4 bases. From germline, CDR1 is SGHRS and CDR2 YFSETQ. Full variable domain (outside the CDR3, taken from reference TRBV5-1 and TRBJ1-6): KAGVTQTPRYLIKTRGQQVTLSCSPISGHRSVSWYQQTPGQGLQFLFEYFSETQRNKGNFPGRFSGRQFSNSRSEMNVSTLELGDSALYLCASSVGTEYNSPLHFGNGTRLTVT.

The chain combines TRBV4-1 with TRBJ2-3; a possible D gene is TRBD1 (6 bases). Germline assignment: CDR1 MGHRA and CDR2 YSYEKL. Trimming left V 0 bases short and J 2 bases short, with 12 bases between. This CDR3 spans 16 amino acids. CDR3 sequence: CASSQDPPGVTDTQYF. The CDR3 DNA sequence: TGCGCCAGCAGCCAAGACCCCCCAGGGGTCACAGATACGCAGTATTTT.

The chain employs TRBV18 and TRBJ2-2, with 9 bases identical to TRBD2. J lost 4 bases, V lost 5 bases, and 8 bases had no gene match. This CDR3 has 16 amino acids. Per germline, CDR1 KGHSH and CDR2 LQKENI. CDR3 DNA sequence: TGTGCCAGCTCAGATGGAGCGGGAGGACTCACCGGGGAGCTGTTTTTT. Residues: CASSDGAGGLTGELFF.

The chain links TRBV5-1 to TRBJ1-2; D is undetermined. Trimming left V 1 base short and J 2 bases short, with 12 bases between. CDR1 and CDR2 from the germline V gene are SGHRS and YFSETQ. The CDR3 is made up of 15 amino acids. This CDR3 is CASSLSPGANYGYTF. CDR3 sequence (DNA): TGCGCCAGCAGCTTGAGCCCGGGAGCCAACTATGGCTACACCTTC.

The gene calls are TRBV7-2 and TRBJ2-1, with TRBD2 matching over 7 bases. The CDR3 has 17 amino acids. V lost 0 bases to trimming and J lost 0 bases; unmatched junction nucleotides: 5. CDR1 SGHTA and CDR2 FQGNSA come from the germline V gene. CDR3: CASSLAAGVGSYNEQFF. The CDR3 DNA reads as TGTGCCAGCAGCTTAGCTGCGGGGGTGGGCTCCTACAATGAGCAGTTCTTC.

In its sample, this clone was seen once. In nucleotides, the CDR3 is TGTGCCAGCAGCTCTGGACAGGGGGCCACTGAAGCTTTCTTT. It encodes CASSSGQGATEAFF. The chain is built from TRBV7-3 and TRBJ1-1; 11 nucleotides line up with TRBD1. The CDR3 is made up of 14 amino acids. With 4 bases clipped from V and 4 bases from J, the junction kept 2 bases outside the gene matches. CDR1 SGHTA and CDR2 FQGTGA come from the germline V gene.

In this sample, this clone turned up once. The gene calls are TRBV6-6 and TRBJ1-6; D perhaps matches TRBD1 (5 bases). V dropped 7 bases and J dropped 0 bases, with 10 bases sitting between them. The germline gives CDR1 MNHNY, CDR2 SVGAGI (reference sequence). The CDR3 is 15 residues long. CDR3 in DNA: TGTGCCAGCATCGGGGGGAGCTCCTATAATTCACCCCTCCACTTT. It codes for CASIGGSSYNSPLHF.

CDR3 nucleotide sequence: TGTGCCAGCGAGGCGGGAAGCGGCACAGATACGCAGTATTTT. Its translation is CASEAGSGTDTQYF. V usage is TRBV7-8 and J usage is TRBJ2-3; possibly TRBD2 for D (6 bases). The germline CDR1 and CDR2 sequences are SGHVS and FQNEAQ. This CDR3 has 14 amino acids. Trimming took off 8 bases at V and 1 base at J, with 13 bases between the two ends.

This clone was recorded a few times. This rearrangement joins TRBV30 to TRBJ2-1; TRBD2 matches at 7 bases. This CDR3 has 16 amino acids. The germline V gene has CDR1 GTSNPN and CDR2 SVGIG (reference sequence). Germline trimming cut 5 bases from V and 0 bases from J; bases unmatched to any gene: 10. The CDR3 is CAWLRGGRSSYNEQFF. The CDR3 DNA is TGTGCCTGGCTTAGGGGAGGGAGGAGCTCCTACAATGAGCAGTTCTTC.

This clone was seen once. This chain joins TRBV19 and TRBJ2-7; 8 positions agree with TRBD1. This CDR3 comprises 15 residues. The V segment lost 6 bases and the J segment 1 base; nucleotides outside the gene matches: 8. Germline CDR1 reads LNHDA; CDR2 reads SQIVND (reference sequence). This chain's CDR3 is CASSPGGSWSYEQYF. The CDR3 bases are TGTGCCAGTAGCCCAGGGGGCAGCTGGTCCTACGAGCAGTACTTC.

The rearrangement links TRBV18 to TRBJ2-1; D might be TRBD1 (6 bases). This CDR3 is built from 14 residues. Trimming stripped 7 bases from V and 2 bases from J, with 12 bases between. Germline V gene lookup returns CDR1 KGHSH and CDR2 LQKENI. The CDR3 reads CASFSQGTYNEQFF. Here the CDR3 DNA reads TGTGCCAGCTTTTCCCAGGGGACCTACAATGAGCAGTTCTTC.

This rearrangement joins TRBV6-2 or TRBV6-3 to TRBJ1-1, with TRBD1 identical over 7 bases. This CDR3 is 15 amino acids long. The V gene's germline CDR1 is MNHEY and CDR2 SVGEGT. Trimming at V came to 5 bases and at J to 6 bases, leaving 12 bases not matched to a gene. The CDR3 region has the DNA TGTGCCAGCAGTAGAGCCGGGACAGCATATGCTGAAGCTTTCTTT. Amino acid sequence: CASSRAGTAYAEAFF.

V is TRBV2 and J is TRBJ2-7, with 12 bases identical to TRBD2. CDR1 and CDR2 from the germline V gene are SNHLY and FYNNEI. The ends lost 6 bases at V and 4 bases at J; junction bases unmatched: 7. The length of the CDR3 is 15 residues. The CDR3 protein is CASRDGLAGPYEQYF. Written as DNA, the CDR3 is TGTGCCAGCAGAGACGGACTAGCGGGACCTTACGAGCAGTACTTC.

In its sample, this clone was seen once. The chain combines TRBV9 with TRBJ1-2, with TRBD1 matching over 8 bases. The CDR3 covers 16 residues. The trim removed 0 bases at V and 9 bases at J, leaving 13 bases unmatched. In germline, CDR1 is SGDLS, CDR2 YYNGEE. CDR3 in amino acids: CASSVGSRGQGSSYTF. DNA for the CDR3: TGTGCCAGCAGCGTAGGGTCGCGAGGACAGGGCTCAAGCTACACCTTC.

The chain joins TRBV5-1 to TRBJ2-1; 11 bases agree with TRBD2. The CDR3 extends over 16 amino acids. Looked up from germline, CDR1 is SGHRS and CDR2 is YFSETQ. After removal of 0 bases from V and 3 bases from J, the junction contained 2 bases not matched to a gene. DNA for the CDR3: TGCGCCAGCAGCTTGGATGGGACTAGCGGCTACAATGAGCAGTTCTTC. Residues: CASSLDGTSGYNEQFF.